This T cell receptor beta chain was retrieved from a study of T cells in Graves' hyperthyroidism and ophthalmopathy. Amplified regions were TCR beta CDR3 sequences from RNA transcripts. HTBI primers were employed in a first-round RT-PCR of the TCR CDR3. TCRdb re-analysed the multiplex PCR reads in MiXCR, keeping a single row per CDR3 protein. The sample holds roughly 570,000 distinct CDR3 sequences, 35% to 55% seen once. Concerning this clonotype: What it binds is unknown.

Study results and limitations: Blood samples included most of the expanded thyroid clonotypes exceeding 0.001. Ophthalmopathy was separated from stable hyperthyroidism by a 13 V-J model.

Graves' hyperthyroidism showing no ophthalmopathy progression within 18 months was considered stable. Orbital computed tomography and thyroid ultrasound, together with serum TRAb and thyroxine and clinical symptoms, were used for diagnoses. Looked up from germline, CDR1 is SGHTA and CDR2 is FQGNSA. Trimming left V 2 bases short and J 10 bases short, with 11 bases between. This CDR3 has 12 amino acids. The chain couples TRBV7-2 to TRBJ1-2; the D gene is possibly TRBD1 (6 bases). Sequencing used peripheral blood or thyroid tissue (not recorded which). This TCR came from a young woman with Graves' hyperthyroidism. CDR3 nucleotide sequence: TGTGCCAGCAGCTTATGGGGGCACGACTACACCTTC. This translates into CASSLWGHDYTF.